Shown below are 8 T cell receptor beta chains from a single sample sequenced in a study of cytomegalovirus exposure and HLA in healthy donors. The PCR had 60 Vbeta and 13 Jbeta primers. Sequenced by immunoSEQ multiplex PCR; TCRdb stores in-frame clones only, minus some. Of around 130,000 clones listed, about two thirds are singletons. Sequences were obtained from PBMCs. The receptors come from a human donor in good health.

The chain uses TRBV7-2 and TRBJ2-1, with TRBD1 matching 9 bases. V was pared by 3 bases and J by 2 bases, with 2 bases of the junction left unmatched. CDR3 length equals 15 residues. From germline, CDR1 is SGHTA and CDR2 FQGNSA. CDR3 amino acids: CASSLDRGTYNEQFF. The DNA for the CDR3 is TGTGCCAGCAGCTTGGACAGGGGTACCTACAATGAGCAGTTCTTC.

Concerning this clone: This sample includes further DNA sequences coding for the same CDR3. This sequence joins TRBV27 and TRBJ2-5, with 9 bases lining up with TRBD1. Trimming at V came to 5 bases and at J to 7 bases, leaving 8 bases not matched to a gene. The CDR3 is made up of 14 amino acids. Germline V gene data show CDR1 as MNHEY and CDR2 as SMNVEV (reference sequence). The CDR3 nucleotides are TGTGCCAGCAGTCCGAGGGGACAGGGCGGGACCCAGTACTTC. Translation gives CASSPRGQGGTQYF.

This chain uses TRBV5-1 with TRBJ2-1, with 10 bases fitting TRBD1. CDR3 length: 16 residues. V lost 4 bases, J lost 4 bases, and 8 bases stayed unmatched. Germline loops: CDR1 SGHRS, CDR2 YFSETQ. The CDR3 DNA is TGCGCCAGCAGCGTCCCCGGGACAGGGGTTTACAATGAGCAGTTCTTC. It specifies CASSVPGTGVYNEQFF.

This chain connects TRBV5-6 to TRBJ1-4; 7 nucleotides align to TRBD1. CDR3 length equals 13 residues. Germline lookup yields CDR1 SGHDT and CDR2 YYEEEE. V shed 10 bases, J shed 8 bases, and the junction held 11 bases outside the gene matches. The CDR3 DNA reads as TGTGCCGGGGGTCGACAGGGTATCGAAAAACTGTTTTTT. Encoded protein: CAGGRQGIEKLFF.

J is TRBJ2-1 and V is TRBV9, with no clear D. This CDR3 region has 12 residues. Germline V CDR1 and CDR2: SGDLS, YYNGEE. The V and J ends lost 3 bases and 8 bases respectively, with 9 bases between them. The CDR3: CASSATLHEQFF. DNA for the CDR3: TGTGCCAGCAGCGCCACATTGCATGAGCAGTTCTTC.

This chain links TRBV27 with TRBJ2-1; TRBD1 matches at 9 bases. The CDR3 covers 15 residues. Germline trimming cut 2 bases from V and 8 bases from J; bases unmatched to any gene: 7. From germline, CDR1 is MNHEY and CDR2 SMNVEV (reference sequence). CDR3 nucleotides: TGTGCCAGCAGTTTAGCCCCGACAGGGGGGGATGAGCAGTTCTTC. Its translation is CASSLAPTGGDEQFF.

This clone was counted only a few times. The chain has TRBV5-1 and TRBJ1-6, with 11 bases lining up with TRBD1. V was pared by 4 bases and J by 7 bases, with 7 bases of the junction left unmatched. The CDR3 is 16 residues long. Per the germline V gene, CDR1 is SGHRS and CDR2 is YFSETQ. CDR3 DNA sequence: TGCGCCAGCAGCCCAGAAGGGACAGGGGGAAATTCACCCCTCCACTTT. Its translation is CASSPEGTGGNSPLHF.

V gene TRBV18 combines with J gene TRBJ1-1; 8 positions agree with TRBD1. Per the germline V gene, CDR1 is KGHSH and CDR2 is LQKENI. After removal of 5 bases from V and 7 bases from J, the junction contained 6 bases not matched to a gene. This CDR3 region has 13 residues. The CDR3 loop is CASSTDRVFEAFF. The CDR3 bases are TGTGCCAGCTCAACGGACAGGGTGTTTGAAGCTTTCTTT. Together with reference TRBV18 and TRBJ1-1, the CDR3 gives the full variable domain: NAGVMQNPRHLVRRRGQEARLRCSPMKGHSHVYWYRQLPEEGLKFMVYLQKENIIDESGMPKERFSAEFPKEGPSILRIQQVVRGDSAAYFCASSTDRVFEAFFGQGTRLTVV.